Sequencing of this T cell receptor beta chain was carried out in a study of T cells in placental villitis. For context, the study as a whole: Placental TCR-beta repertoires were compared across villitis of unknown etiology, gestational-age-matched unaffected controls, and infectious villitis in order to test an allograft-versus-infection hypothesis. Paper-wide results and their limitations: Higher clonality was observed in villitis of unknown etiology placentae than in controls (median roughly 0.057 versus 0.006, p=0.0025), a finding indicative of clonal expansion. Higher CMV-specific clone frequencies were found in infectious CMV cases than in villitis of unknown etiology (about 0.01 vs 0.001), and no difference in CMV-specific clone frequencies was seen between villitis of unknown etiology and controls. In villitis of unknown etiology, the expanded clones were largely private to each individual placenta, suggesting that there was no single initiating antigen. Sequencing bulk tissue could not tell helper, regulatory or cytotoxic T cells apart, could not separate maternal from fetal T cells, and left out gamma-delta receptors. Small amounts of decidua were contained in the paraffin blocks, so some of the captured T cells, especially in controls, may have been decidual rather than villous infiltrates.

Amplification of TCR-beta CDR3 regions from genomic DNA was performed with the immunoSEQ v4 bias-controlled multiplex PCR assay, which was run blinded to group allocation. To estimate the quantities of nucleated cells and T cells in each sample, reference gene primers were added alongside the TCR-beta primers. Sequencing of the libraries was performed on an Illumina MiSeq with a 100-cycle paired-end protocol. On the study's bioinformatics: In the immunoSEQ Analyzer software, diversity and richness were calculated, with richness measured by iChao1 and clonality based on Pielou evenness and Shannon diversity on a 0-1 scale where a higher value means less diversity. Using confidence 3 and substitution 2, CDR3 amino acid sequences together with their V/J genes were queried against VDJdb for CMV, EBV and influenza A specificities. TCR-beta amino acid clonotype overlap between villitis of unknown etiology, infectious villitis and control repertoires was assessed with the Morisita-Horn index. TCRdb holds this immuneACCESS table with in-frame rearrangements only. Some clones are missing; in checked studies, unresolved V genes explain under half, and the rest has no known cause. That table supplies the V and J calls and clone size; D and trimming were determined from the DNA. The sample profile shows about 1,500 clones; over 65% of them were found once. The ten largest clones take up roughly 13% of the sample.

The germline V gene gives CDR1 as KGHSH and CDR2 as LQKENI. The V and J ends are trimmed by 3 bases and 3 bases, leaving 9 bases between them. From the cysteine through the phenylalanine, the CDR3 covers 14 amino acids. The CDR3 DNA has 42 bases and is translated from base 1. A word on this clone: Its recognized antigen is unknown. It has no much larger one-base neighbor in the sample; base qualities were not kept.

Some eleven placentae carried a pathological diagnosis of high-grade villitis of unknown etiology, selected using the Amsterdam Criteria. Significantly higher gravidity and parity and more prior miscarriages were observed in mothers with villitis of unknown etiology than in the control and infectious villitis groups. After delivery, the placentae were collected and evaluated both grossly and histologically, and only then was archival tissue selected. Five 10-micron scrolls were cut from each FFPE block, and DNA was isolated using the AllPrep DNA/RNA FFPE Tissue kit. DNA concentration and purity were checked by NanoDrop, and RNA quality was assessed on a Bioanalyzer.

The chain employs TRBV18 and TRBJ2-4, with no D gene named confidently. The sequence came from a human patient with villitis of unknown etiology; the placental T cells may come from both mother and fetus. Sequencing was performed on placental tissue containing maternal and fetal cells. The CDR3 protein sequence reads: CASSPPVGKNIQYF. In nucleotide form, the sequence is TGTGCCAGCTCACCCCCAGTAGGCAAAAACATTCAGTACTTC.